This TCR beta chain was observed in a study of shared clonotypes between healthy human individuals. Replicate sorted-subset PCRs were loaded with 150 to 200 ng DNA, about 30,000 T cell genomes. Measured with immunoSEQ multiplex PCR; TCRdb has only the in-frame clones, and not every one. The sample records about 2,200,000 clones, 85% to 95% being singletons. Germline trimming cut 4 bases from V and 3 bases from J; bases unmatched to any gene: 7. Germline V CDR1 and CDR2: MGHRA, YSYEKL. This CDR3 is 18 amino acids long. Terminally differentiated effector memory CD45RA+ cells were excluded by CCR7 positive selection of CD45RO-negative cells. Findings and caveats of the study: Since donors were few, the genetic and exposure-history diversity represented was limited. It was observed that approximately 5% of naive CD4 clonotypes were shared across a few donors.

This clone was recorded once. The antigen remains undetermined. The rearrangement joins TRBV4-1 to TRBJ2-2; TRBD2 aligns across 14 bases. This clonotype was obtained from a man younger than 35 in good health. Some clones in this sample may be carry-over from other donors' samples. Sequenced material: naive CD8+ T cells from PBMCs. The CDR3 protein is CASSPRTSGRIDTGELFF. The CDR3 DNA sequence: TGCGCCAGCAGCCCCCGGACTAGCGGGAGGATCGACACCGGGGAGCTGTTTTTT.